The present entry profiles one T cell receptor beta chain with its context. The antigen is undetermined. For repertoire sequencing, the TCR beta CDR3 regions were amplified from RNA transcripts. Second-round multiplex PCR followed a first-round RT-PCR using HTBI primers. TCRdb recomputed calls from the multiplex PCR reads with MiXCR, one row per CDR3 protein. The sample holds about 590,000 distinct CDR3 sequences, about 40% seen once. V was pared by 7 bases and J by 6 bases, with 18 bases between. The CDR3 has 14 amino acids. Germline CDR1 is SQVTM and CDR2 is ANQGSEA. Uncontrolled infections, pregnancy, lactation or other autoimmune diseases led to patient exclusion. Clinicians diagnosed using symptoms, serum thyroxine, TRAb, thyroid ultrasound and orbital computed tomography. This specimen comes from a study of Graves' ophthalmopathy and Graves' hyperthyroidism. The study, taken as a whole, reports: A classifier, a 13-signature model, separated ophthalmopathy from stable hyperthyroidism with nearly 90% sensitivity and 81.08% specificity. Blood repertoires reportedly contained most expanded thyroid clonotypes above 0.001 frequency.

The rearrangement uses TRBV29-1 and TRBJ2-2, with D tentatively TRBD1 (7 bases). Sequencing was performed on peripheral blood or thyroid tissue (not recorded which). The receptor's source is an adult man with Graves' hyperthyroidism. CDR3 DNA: TGCAGCGCTAAACAGGGGCGCGGGGCCGGGGAGCTGTTTTTT. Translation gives CSAKQGRGAGELFF.